This T cell receptor beta chain was documented in a study of OX40 agonist ivuxolimab in advanced cancers. Whole-study context: Of mixed ages from about 20 to 90 and averaging 60 years, the group was about 80% male.

Using immunoSEQ multiplex PCR, the repertoire was profiled, and TCRdb retains in-frame clones only, with some absent. The table lists some 150,000 clones, 90% of them singletons, with roughly 1.1% in the top ten. The germline V gene encodes CDR1 SGHAT and CDR2 FQNNGV. V dropped 4 bases and J dropped 3 bases, with 7 bases sitting between them. CDR3 length: 12 amino acids. The chain uses TRBV11-2 and TRBJ2-7; D remains ambiguous. Material: CD4+ or CD8+ T cells sorted from blood, obtained in a trial of the OX40 agonist ivuxolimab. The origin of this receptor is an adult with an advanced solid tumor such as melanoma, head and neck, liver or kidney cancer. DNA for the CDR3: TGTGCCAGCAGCTCAGCCATCTACGAGCAGTACTTC. Protein sequence: CASSSAIYEQYF.